The following is a TCR beta chain sequence with its context. This clonotype was detected ten times or more. The clone's antigen remains unknown. Per-nucleotide qualities are absent, and no much larger clonotype sits a single base away. This entry comes from a study of regulatory T cells in long-lasting Graves disease (dated by TCRdb to 2020 to 2022). Background for the entire study: In the newly diagnosed Graves' disease group, patients had been taking antithyroid drugs for less than 3 months. TCR sequencing covered some 13 persistent and 20 newly diagnosed Graves' disease patients, some 33 samples in total. Patients with persistent Graves' disease were compared with patients with newly diagnosed Graves' disease using TCR sequencing and RNA sequencing of peripheral blood. The study took place in China and was registered as a clinical trial.

In the germline V gene, CDR1 corresponds to SGDLS and CDR2 to YYNGEE. The V end gives up 0 bases and the J end 7 bases, leaving 10 bases in the junction not matched to a gene. The CDR3 spans 16 residues, from the cysteine through the phenylalanine. Left in the record is the CDR3 DNA by itself, 48 bases read in frame from the first base. Libraries came from multiplex PCR. The sample was run on an Illumina HiSeq 4000. iRepertoire HTBI primers and Arm-PCR amplification of CDR3 regions were used to construct TCR beta libraries. Before sequencing, the PCR products underwent gel purification. Per the source publication's procedure: A total of fewer than 70 TRBV and some 15 TRBJ segments were identified across samples and were used for gene usage analysis of CDR3 amino acid clonotypes. COPE and FqMerger were used to merge the filtered high-quality paired reads into contigs. Contigs were aligned with BLAST to IMGT TRBV, TRBD and TRBJ reference genes, and CDR3 was defined per IMGT. Any clonotype with a frequency above 0.1% was counted as a highly expanded clone. Repertoire diversity was measured by Shannon entropy, and V-J evenness by the Gini coefficient. A clonotype found in more than one individual was treated as public. The public reads were reprocessed in TCRdb via fastp at Q25 and MiXCR, keeping in-frame beta chains. Records with the same CDR3 protein are collapsed into one entry carrying the most frequent genes and DNA. These V and J calls originate from TCRdb's pipeline instead of the authors' own analysis. This sample comprises 530,000 or so distinct CDR3 sequences, less than 15% of them detected only once. 8.5% to 10% of the sample is held by the ten biggest clonotypes.

The time point label on this specimen signifies: newly diagnosed GD, antithyroid drugs for less than 3 months. For both TCR sequencing and RNA sequencing, RNA was extracted from PBMCs in TRIzol. Graves' disease was diagnosed according to American Thyroid Association guidelines. Patients were recruited from an endocrinology department in Xi'an, China. Each patient gave approximately 10 milliliters of peripheral blood, collected in an EDTA anticoagulant tube. PBMCs were isolated by Ficoll Paque Plus density gradient separation without further T cell sorting. An Agilent 2100 Bioanalyzer and agarose gel were used to check RNA quality, and a NanoDrop 2000 was used to measure RNA concentration. What the work shows at the level of the full study, not this receptor alone: The authors noted that the small sample size was a limitation that may lower accuracy. Because the primary lesion, thyroid tissue, could not be accessed, the study looked at peripheral blood alone. Persistent Graves' disease patients showed lower TCR Shannon entropy and fewer highly expanded clones than newly diagnosed patients, suggesting clonal expansion. A larger number of public clonotypes was shared among persistent patients (more than 2,500) than among newly diagnosed patients (about 990). Sequencing and analysis were restricted to the TCR beta chain. TRBV28, TRBJ1-2 and TRBJ2-5 were preferentially used in persistent disease, while TRBV20-1 and TRBJ2-1 were favored in newly diagnosed disease.

In addition, the sample was reused for a study of T cells in Graves' hyperthyroidism and ophthalmopathy. The second investigation adds: Stable Graves' hyperthyroidism was defined as the absence of progression to ophthalmopathy over 18 months of follow-up. The hyperthyroidism patients were between 18 and 65 years old and newly diagnosed, with a disease duration of less than 2 months. Patients with uncontrolled infections, other autoimmune diseases, pregnancy or lactation were excluded. Clinical symptoms, serum thyroxine and TRAb, thyroid ultrasound, and orbital computed tomography formed the basis for the diagnoses. The TCR CDR3 was subjected to a first round of RT-PCR using the HTBI primer set and the Qiagen OneStep RT-PCR kit. Blood samples also contained most of the expanded thyroid clonotypes (frequency above 0.001), which suggests that blood repertoires may reflect thyroid immune responses. Ophthalmopathy was separated from stable hyperthyroidism by a 13 V-J signature model, with about 86% sensitivity and around 81% specificity obtained in cross-validation and 80%/75% obtained in testing. In validation, progression to ophthalmopathy was predicted by the model with about 70% sensitivity and 72% to 85% specificity, a median of about 6.4 months before onset. A discovery cohort of fewer than 110 patients, roughly 43 with Graves' ophthalmopathy and 55 to 60 with stable Graves' hyperthyroidism, was used to find distinguishing TCR V-J signatures. Prospective prediction of ophthalmopathy was tested in an independent validation cohort of some 19 hyperthyroidism patients and around 16 patients who later progressed to ophthalmopathy. The approximately 98 discovery patients were randomly divided into training and test sets at a 7:3 ratio. Thyroid tissue and blood T-cell repertoires from about six Graves' hyperthyroidism patients were also compared in the study. Once sampling was done, hyperthyroidism patients were given methimazole at a starting dose of 30 mg daily, whereas ophthalmopathy patients were given high-dose intravenous methylprednisolone. Libraries were constructed in a second round of multiplex PCR, after which size selection and purification were performed. Sequencing of the libraries was done on an Illumina HiSeq2000 using paired-end 100 bp reads. Raw data were processed with SOAPnuke, discarding reads with adapters, uncalled bases, mean Phred below 15, or no exact constant-primer or identifier match. High-quality paired reads were merged using COPE v1.2.5, and each unique nucleotide sequence was defined as a clonotype. MiTCR v1.1 was used to align the clonotypes against IMGT TRBV, TRBD and TRBJ reference segments. Only V-J combinations with frequency above 0.0001, covering 99.2% of repertoires, were analysed. The TCS score was defined as the ratio of F50 (clonal expansion) to E x V (chaos), calculated using BLOSUM62-based TCRdist between CDR3 peptides within each V-J. Welch's t-statistics and random forest reduced 500 to 650 V-J features to roughly 13, which were used in a naive Bayes classifier (R e1071). Sample size was not statistically predetermined, and blinding of investigators to group allocation was not performed. TCR Vbeta CDR3 sequencing of roughly 140 peripheral blood samples (under 45 ophthalmopathy, 75 or so hyperthyroidism and about 17 progressor patients) is reported in the paper.

The sample was peripheral blood mononuclear cells (PBMCs), taken at new diagnosis, from a patient treated with antithyroid drugs. The sequence is built from TRBV9 and TRBJ1-1, and TRBD1 aligns with 9 junction nucleotides. This clonotype was obtained from a man aged 30 to 39 with Graves disease. Donor details come from another sample of the same person, matched by shared clones. CDR3 reads: CASSVGWDRAKVEAFF. The nucleotide sequence is given as TGTGCCAGCAGCGTAGGTTGGGACAGGGCAAAGGTTGAAGCTTTCTTT.